The rows below give T cell receptor beta chains drawn from one sample of a study of blood T cells in healthy people across ages. TCRdb reprocessed the 5' RACE reads via MiXCR and lists one record per CDR3 protein. Among 1.5 million to 2 million distinct CDR3 sequences listed, around half were seen once. Sequencing was done on a sample of blood. These receptor sequences come from a woman in her forties in good health. Both conserved end residues are part of each CDR3. The D gene is left open where the match is weak. Clone size, where shown, is once, few, many, or a class for clones that have expanded.

NA,TRBJ2-6,TRBV20-1,NA,TGCAGTGCTAGAGATTCCTGGGGGGCTGGGGCCAACGTCCTGACTTTC,CSARDSWGAGANVLTF
NA,TRBJ2-7,TRBV27,TRBD1,TGCGCCAGCAAGGGGACAGGAACCTACGAGCGGTACTTC,CASKGTGTYERYF
few,TRBJ2-1,TRBV28,TRBD2,TGTGCCAGCAGTTTAGGCGCTAGCGGGGGTTGGGGGGAGCAGTTCTTC,CASSLGASGGWGEQFF
NA,TRBJ2-3,TRBV2,TRBD1,TGTGCCAGCAGTGAAGGGGACAGTACCACAGATACGCAGTATTTT,CASSEGDSTTDTQYF
NA,TRBJ1-5,TRBV7-9,NA,TGTGCCAGCAGCTTAGGGGGTACAGGGCTTGGTAATCAGCCCCAGCATTTT,CASSLGGTGLGNQPQHF
NA,TRBJ2-5,TRBV2,NA,TGTGCCAGCAATGTGGGGGACCAGTACTTC,CASNVGDQYF
few,TRBJ2-5,TRBV7-6,TRBD1,TGTGCCAGCAGCTTAGACGGGACAGCACAAGAGACCCAGTACTTC,CASSLDGTAQETQYF
NA,TRBJ1-2,TRBV25-1,TRBD1,TGTGCCAGCAGTGGCTCCCCCGGGACAGATTATGGCTACACCTTC,CASSGSPGTDYGYTF
NA,TRBJ2-5,TRBV15,TRBD1,TGTGCCACCAGCAACCCCCCGGACAGGGTACAAGAGACCCAGTACTTC,CATSNPPDRVQETQYF
NA,TRBJ1-2,TRBV18,TRBD1,TGTGCCAGCTCACACAGGGGGACCTATGGCTACACCTTC,CASSHRGTYGYTF
few,TRBJ2-7,TRBV10-3,TRBD1,TGTGCCATTGGACAGGGGGTGTCCTACGAGCAGTACTTC,CAIGQGVSYEQYF
NA,TRBJ1-5,TRBV20-1,NA,TGCAGTGCTAGTTCAAATTCCCGTGGGGGAAGCAATCAGCCCCAGCATTTT,CSASSNSRGGSNQPQHF
many,TRBJ2-1,TRBV20-1,TRBD2,TGCAGTGCTAGAGATCATAGCGGGGGCTCCTACAATGAGCAGTTCTTC,CSARDHSGGSYNEQFF
few,TRBJ2-5,TRBV20-1,TRBD2,TGCAGTGCTAAAAGGACTAGCGGATTCCAAGAGACCCAGTACTTC,CSAKRTSGFQETQYF
NA,TRBJ2-5,TRBV7-2,TRBD2,TGTGCCAGCAGCTTTCTCCGACTAGCGCAAGAGACCCAGTACTTC,CASSFLRLAQETQYF
NA,TRBJ2-5,TRBV6-5,NA,TGTGCCAGCAACCCGGACGGCTCGGCGAGGGAGACCCAGTACTTC,CASNPDGSARETQYF
NA,TRBJ2-5,TRBV12-3/TRBV12-4,TRBD2,TGTGCCAGCAGTGCCGGGACTAGCGGGGGGCATGGGACCCAGTACTTC,CASSAGTSGGHGTQYF
many,TRBJ2-3,TRBV7-2,NA,TGTGCCAGCAGCTTAGGCGACCCCACAGATACGCAGTATTTT,CASSLGDPTDTQYF
many,TRBJ2-7,TRBV20-1,TRBD2,TGCAGTGCTAGAGATCGTAGCGGGGGGCCCTACGAGCAGTACTTC,CSARDRSGGPYEQYF
NA,TRBJ2-7,TRBV12-5,TRBD1,TGTGCTAGTGGTCCGCCGGACAGGGACGAGCAGTACTTC,CASGPPDRDEQYF
NA,TRBJ1-6,TRBV28,NA,TGTGCCAGCAGTTCAGAAGGGCGCTCCTATAATTCACCCCTCCACTTT,CASSSEGRSYNSPLHF
NA,TRBJ2-5,TRBV20-1,TRBD1,TGCAGTGCCTCACGGGGGGGGACAGGGGTAGAGACCCAGTACTTC,CSASRGGTGVETQYF
NA,TRBJ1-1,TRBV9,NA,TGTGCCAGCAGCCAGTCTGGGGGCCGAAGATGGAACACTGAAGCTTTCTTT,CASSQSGGRRWNTEAFF
NA,TRBJ2-3,TRBV27,NA,TGTGCCAGCAGCGGGAAGGCTACGCAGTATTTT,CASSGKATQYF
NA,TRBJ2-5,TRBV29-1,NA,TGCAGCGTGTTGGGGTCAGGGGTTGGGACCCAGTACTTC,CSVLGSGVGTQYF
NA,TRBJ2-3,TRBV3-1,NA,TGTGCCAGCAGCCAAGAGTGGGGGATTCGTGACACAGATACGCAGTATTTT,CASSQEWGIRDTDTQYF
NA,TRBJ2-7,TRBV20-1,NA,TGCAGTGCTAGGAAACAGAACTACGAGCAGTACTTC,CSARKQNYEQYF
few,TRBJ2-1,TRBV11-2,TRBD2,TGTGCCAGCAGCTTGACGGGGGGAGCGGCGAATGAGCAGTTCTTC,CASSLTGGAANEQFF
NA,TRBJ2-3,TRBV4-3,TRBD2,TGCGCCAGCAGCCAATTGCGGGGGGGCCGGAGAGATACGCAGTATTTT,CASSQLRGGRRDTQYF
many,TRBJ2-1,TRBV7-2,NA,TGTGCCAGCAGCTTAGTGGTTCGGGGGAATGAGCAGTTCTTC,CASSLVVRGNEQFF
NA,TRBJ2-1,TRBV11-2,NA,TGTGCCAGCAGCTTACAGCAGATACCCTACAATGAGCAGTTCTTC,CASSLQQIPYNEQFF
few,TRBJ2-4,TRBV2,TRBD1,TGTGCCAGCAAATCACAGGGGATCTACATTCAGTACTTC,CASKSQGIYIQYF
NA,TRBJ2-6,TRBV7-2,NA,TGTGCCAGCAGCCGGGCGGGCCGCTCGGGATCTGGGGCCAACGTCCTGACTTTC,CASSRAGRSGSGANVLTF
few,TRBJ1-6,TRBV5-6,NA,TGTGCCAGCAGCTCGATTGACAGCAGACCCCTCCACTTT,CASSSIDSRPLHF
few,TRBJ1-2,TRBV7-2,NA,TGTGCCAGCAGCTTTCTACGGGATGGCTACACCTTC,CASSFLRDGYTF
once,TRBJ2-1,TRBV5-4,NA,TGTGCGTTCAGGGGGGCGCGCTACAATGAGCAGTTCTTC,CAFRGARYNEQFF